This T cell receptor beta chain comes out of a study of healthy donors' naive CD4 and CD8 T cells. The wider study: A new alpha primer set targeted every functional IMGT alpha variant. Study results and limitations: About an eighth of CD4/CD8 propensity variance appeared explained by V, J and CDR3 charge. The study did not address homeostatic proliferation effects in naive T cells. Chains were not paired, since alpha and beta were sequenced in bulk.

Each TCR library used 500 ng of total RNA and a linear amplification protocol. TCRdb passed the reads through MiXCR, listing each CDR3 protein once. The table lists roughly 200,000 distinct CDR3 sequences, 65% to 75% of them singletons. To note about this clonotype: As yet, its antigen is unknown.

With V trimmed by 0 bases and J by 2 bases, 13 bases remained unmatched. This CDR3 has 21 amino acids. Germline CDR1 reads SGHVS; CDR2 reads FQNEAQ. The chain uses TRBV7-8 and TRBJ2-3, with 14 bases matching TRBD2. The clonotype comes from a pool of human donors in good health; the sample pools cells from several healthy donors. The sample was naive CD4+ and CD8+ T cells sorted from blood, pooled from several donors. The CDR3 DNA reads TGTGCCAGCAGCTTAGCCCAAGCAAGACTAGCGGGAGGGCCCGACACAGATACGCAGTATTTT. This gives the protein CASSLAQARLAGGPDTDTQYF.